The 8 T cell receptor beta chains reported below all come from one sample, sequenced in a study of control samples from healthy donors and cancer patients. Some clones are missing from TCRdb's copy, which holds only in-frame ones; the method was immunoSEQ multiplex PCR. The data hold approximately 87,000 clones, with 91% observed a single time. Sequencing was done on a sample of blood. The receptors were gathered from a man over 45 in good health.

The gene calls are TRBV12-5 and TRBJ1-1, with D perhaps matching TRBD1 (6 bases). CDR3 size: 13 residues. Germline V lookup: CDR1 LGHNT, CDR2 FRNRAP. Trimming shortened V by 6 bases and J by 1 base, and 9 bases separated the two germline ends. CDR3 sequence: CASGQTGNTEAFF. CDR3 nucleotides: TGTGCTAGTGGACAGACAGGGAACACTGAAGCTTTCTTT.

This clone has only a few counts. CDR3 amino acids: CSVPPGGKTQHF. For the CDR3, the DNA is TGCAGCGTACCCCCAGGGGGGAAGACCCAGCATTTT. The gene calls are TRBV29-1 and TRBJ1-5; TRBD1 matches 7 bases. This CDR3 has 12 residues. Germline V gives CDR1 SQVTM, CDR2 ANQGSEA. After removal of 6 bases from V and 11 bases from J, the junction contained 10 bases not matched to a gene. The complete variable domain, with remaining parts taken from reference TRBV29-1 and TRBJ1-5, reads SAVISQKPSRDICQRGTSLTIQCQVDSQVTMMFWYRQQPGQSLTLIATANQGSEATYESGFVIDKFPISRPNLTFSTLTVSNMSPEDSSIYLCSVPPGGKTQHFGDGTRLSIL.

This clone has just a few counts. The V call is TRBV5-4, the J call TRBJ1-2; perhaps TRBD1 as D (5 bases). Trimming removed 0 bases from V and 9 bases from J, with 12 bases in between. From germline, CDR1 is SGHNT and CDR2 YYREEE (reference sequence). This CDR3 spans 13 amino acids. CDR3: CASSLATGSSYTF. DNA of the CDR3: TGTGCCAGCAGCTTGGCCACAGGATCCAGCTACACCTTC.

Concerning this clone: The junction and the germline gene differ at one end; a read error may be behind it. The same CDR3 arises from other DNA sequences in this sample as well. V and J are TRBV12-3 or TRBV12-4 and TRBJ1-3; D gene uncertain. The CDR3 has 12 amino acids. The CDR3: CASSFPGNTIYF. Here the CDR3 DNA reads TGTGCCAGCAGTTTTCCTGGGAACACCATATATTTT.

V usage is TRBV9 and J usage is TRBJ1-3; D ambiguous. Germline CDR1 and CDR2: SGDLS and YYNGEE. The germline V and J ends were trimmed by 2 bases and 6 bases, with 18 bases remaining between them. The CDR3 sequence is 16 residues long. CDR3 amino acids: CASSVFQSIGENTIYF. CDR3 nucleotides: TGTGCCAGCAGCGTTTTTCAGTCGATCGGGGAAAACACCATATATTTT.

The V and J genes are TRBV15 and TRBJ2-2; maybe TRBD2 (6 bases). The CDR3 extends over 15 amino acids. V dropped 1 base and J dropped 4 bases, with 10 bases sitting between them. CDR1 and CDR2 from the germline V gene are LNHNV and YYDKDF (reference sequence). The DNA of the CDR3 is TGTGCCACCAGCAGAGTGATGGGACTCACCGGGGAGCTGTTTTTT. Protein product: CATSRVMGLTGELFF.

This sequence joins TRBV6-5 and TRBJ2-2; 9 bases align to TRBD1. The CDR3 contains 14 residues. V was clipped by 4 bases and J by 3 bases; unmatched bases: 0. Looked up from germline, CDR1 is MNHEY and CDR2 is SVGAGI. CDR3 nucleotides: TGTGCCAGCAGTTGGACAGGGGACACCGGGGAGCTGTTTTTT. Its translation: CASSWTGDTGELFF.

V and J are TRBV25-1 and TRBJ1-1; a possible D gene is TRBD1 (5 bases). Germline assignment: CDR1 MGHDK and CDR2 SYGVNS. Trimming took 1 base from V and 9 from J, leaving 15 bases between them. This CDR3 has 14 residues. The CDR3 protein is CASSESGWAGKAFF. The CDR3, as DNA: TGTGCCAGCAGTGAATCGGGGTGGGCAGGGAAAGCTTTCTTT.